These 15 T cell receptor beta chains share one sample of origin, sequenced in a study of molecular identifiers for immune sequencing clone quantification (dated by TCRdb to between 2018 and 2020). Library creation used PCR. Sequenced on an Illumina HiSeq 4000. TCRdb handled the public reads itself, with Q25 trimming in fastp and clone calling in MiXCR, and kept productive beta chains. One record per CDR3 amino acid sequence lists the most common genes and DNA. This sample is represented by 600,000 to 650,000 distinct CDR3 sequences; just under 20% of them were singletons. Jointly, the top ten make up 0.75% to 0.95% of the sample. The sequenced material came from naive CD8+ T cells from blood, with Jurkat cell RNA spiked in. The meaning of the sample's cell subset or site label: FACS-sorted CD8+CD4-CCR7+CD45RA+ naive T cells. The receptors derive from a human donor in good health. Some libraries in this study had Jurkat cell RNA spiked in.

Only a few counts were recorded for this clonotype. The J gene is TRBJ2-3, the V gene TRBV7-9; TRBD1 aligns across 7 bases. Trimming took 7 bases from V and 5 from J; bases not matched to a gene: 15. Germline CDR1 SEHNR, CDR2 FQNEAQ (reference sequence). The CDR3 totals 16 residues. This chain's CDR3 is CASIELGTAFLDTQYF. The CDR3 DNA reads as TGTGCCAGCATTGAGCTCGGGACAGCCTTTTTAGATACGCAGTATTTT.

This clonotype occurred a few times. The J gene is TRBJ2-1, the V gene TRBV7-2; 12 bases map to TRBD2. With V trimmed by 4 bases and J by 10 bases, 5 bases remained unmatched. CDR3 size: 14 residues. Germline V gene sequence: CDR1 SGHTA, CDR2 FQGNSA. The CDR3 nucleotides are TGTGCCAGCAGCTCGACTAGCGGGAGCGGGGAGCAGTTCTTC. Amino acid sequence: CASSSTSGSGEQFF.

This clonotype was counted at least ten times. V gene TRBV5-4 combines with J gene TRBJ2-3, with D possibly matching TRBD2 (5 bases). V was pared by 3 bases and J by 5 bases, with 10 bases between. Germline values: CDR1 SGHNT, CDR2 YYREEE (reference sequence). The CDR3 has 13 residues. The chain's CDR3 is CASSSSYRDTQYF. The CDR3 DNA reads TGTGCCAGCAGCTCTAGCTATCGAGATACGCAGTATTTT.

In its sample, this clonotype was seen a few times. This sequence joins TRBV11-3 and TRBJ2-1, with 11 bases lining up with TRBD2. Germline trimming cut 1 base from V and 4 bases from J; bases unmatched to any gene: 6. The CDR3 consists of 17 residues. CDR1 is SGHNT, CDR2 YENEEA, per germline. This chain's CDR3 is CASSLAGTSGKYNEQFF. As DNA, the CDR3 is TGTGCCAGCAGCTTAGCCGGGACTAGCGGTAAATACAATGAGCAGTTCTTC.

This clonotype was observed once. It may be a read error: a sequence one base away is much more abundant. The gene calls are TRBV6-5 and TRBJ1-5; no firm D call. Germline V gene data show CDR1 as MNHEY and CDR2 as SVGAGI. The CDR3 runs to 15 residues. The CDR3 sequence: CVSSYSQHANQPQHF. Written as DNA, the CDR3 is TGTGTCAGCAGTTACTCCCAACACGCGAATCAGCCCCAGCATTTT.

This clonotype was counted between two and nine times. One base away lies a much larger clone, so this may be a sequencing read error. The chain uses TRBV9 and TRBJ1-2; tentative D call: TRBD1 (6 bases). V was clipped by 5 bases and J by 2 bases, with 19 bases between them. Germline V gives CDR1 SGDLS, CDR2 YYNGEE. CDR3 length: 16 residues. CDR3 in DNA: TGTGCCAGCAGTGCCCCGGACAGAGGCTTAAACTATGGCTACACCTTC. Translated: CASSAPDRGLNYGYTF.

The V and J genes are TRBV6-5 and TRBJ1-1, with D perhaps matching TRBD1 (5 bases). Deletions cut 7 bases from V and 2 bases from J, with 14 bases between. CDR1 is MNHEY, CDR2 SVGAGI, per germline. The length of the CDR3 is 14 residues. The CDR3 sequence is CASNLRDGNTEAFF. In DNA form, the CDR3 reads TGTGCCAGCAACCTCCGGGACGGAAACACTGAAGCTTTCTTT.

Points on this clonotype: A clone one base away is much larger, so this may be a read error. This chain links TRBV28 with TRBJ2-2; 7 nucleotides line up with TRBD2. Trimming at V came to 10 bases and at J to 4 bases, leaving 9 bases not matched to a gene. Germline loops: CDR1 MDHEN, CDR2 SYDVKM. The CDR3 is made up of 14 amino acids. CDR3 sequence (DNA): TGTGCCACTACGGGACTATCGAGCACCGGGGAGCTGTTTTTT. Residues: CATTGLSSTGELFF.

The V call is TRBV19, the J call TRBJ2-1, with D unresolved. CDR1 LNHDA and CDR2 SQIVND come from the germline V gene (reference sequence). Trimming removed 4 bases from V and 8 bases from J, with 12 bases in between. The CDR3 runs 13 residues. The CDR3 nucleotides read TGTGCCAGTAGTACGGCGGAGTCCGATGAGCAGTTCTTC. This encodes CASSTAESDEQFF.

In its sample, this clonotype was seen many times. This chain links TRBV7-9 with TRBJ1-1; D is perhaps TRBD1 (6 bases). Trimming pared 5 bases from V and 7 bases from J, leaving 20 bases between. The length of the CDR3 is 15 residues. The germline V gene has CDR1 SEHNR and CDR2 FQNEAQ (reference sequence). The CDR3 protein is CASSPTPGARGEAFF. DNA for the CDR3: TGTGCCAGCAGCCCTACACCGGGGGCCAGGGGTGAAGCTTTCTTT.

This clonotype was counted ten times or more. Here the CDR3 reads CASSVDAGGPTDTQYF. In DNA, the CDR3 is TGTGCCAGCAGCGTAGATGCGGGAGGCCCCACAGATACGCAGTATTTT. V is TRBV9 and J is TRBJ2-3; 8 nucleotides align to TRBD2. Trimming removed 0 bases from V and 2 bases from J; junction bases left unmatched: 5. Germline lookup yields CDR1 SGDLS and CDR2 YYNGEE. This CDR3 is 16 amino acids long. The entire variable domain, with the rest obtained from reference TRBV9 and TRBJ2-3, is as follows: DSGVTQTPKHLITATGQRVTLRCSPRSGDLSVYWYQQSLDQGLQFLIQYYNGEERAKGNILERFSAQQFPDLHSELNLSSLELGDSALYFCASSVDAGGPTDTQYFGPGTRLTVL.

This clonotype was seen ten or more times. CDR3 coding DNA: TGTGCCAGCAGTTACTCGAAGGGGGTTAGCAATGAGCAGTTCTTC. It is translated as CASSYSKGVSNEQFF. The chain employs TRBV6-5 and TRBJ2-1; possible D gene TRBD1, 6 bases. Trimming left V 0 bases short and J 6 bases short, with 12 bases between. Germline assignment: CDR1 MNHEY and CDR2 SVGAGI. The CDR3 is made up of 15 amino acids.

This clonotype was detected many times. The gene calls are TRBV7-9 and TRBJ2-3; 9 positions match TRBD2. There are 16 residues in the CDR3. J gave up 2 bases and V 4 bases, and 7 bases lay outside the gene matches. Germline V gene lookup returns CDR1 SEHNR and CDR2 FQNEAQ (reference sequence). For the CDR3, the DNA is TGTGCCAGCAGCTCCCTACTAGCGGGCGTCACAGATACGCAGTATTTT. Translated: CASSSLLAGVTDTQYF. The variable domain in full, with the rest retrieved from reference TRBV7-9 and TRBJ2-3, is DTGVSQNPRHKITKRGQNVTFRCDPISEHNRLYWYRQTLGQGPEFLTYFQNEAQLEKSRLLSDRFSAERPKGSFSTLEIQRTEQGDSAMYLCASSSLLAGVTDTQYFGPGTRLTVL.

A word on this clonotype: A read error may explain this, as a much larger clone is one base away. The rearrangement joins TRBV28 to TRBJ2-3; D gene unclear. CDR1 is MDHEN, CDR2 SYDVKM, per germline. The CDR3 runs 14 residues. CDR3 protein: CACSLLPSRDTQYF. In nucleotides, the CDR3 is TGTGCCTGCAGTTTATTGCCCTCCCGAGATACGCAGTATTTT.

This clonotype was observed at least ten times. V and J are TRBV2 and TRBJ2-5, with D tentatively TRBD2 (5 bases). The CDR3 runs 16 residues. Trimming took off 7 bases at V and 2 bases at J, with 20 bases between the two ends. Germline V gives CDR1 SNHLY, CDR2 FYNNEI. The CDR3 is CASTRSLEVPQETQYF. CDR3 coding DNA: TGTGCCAGCACCCGAAGTTTGGAGGTCCCACAAGAGACCCAGTACTTC.